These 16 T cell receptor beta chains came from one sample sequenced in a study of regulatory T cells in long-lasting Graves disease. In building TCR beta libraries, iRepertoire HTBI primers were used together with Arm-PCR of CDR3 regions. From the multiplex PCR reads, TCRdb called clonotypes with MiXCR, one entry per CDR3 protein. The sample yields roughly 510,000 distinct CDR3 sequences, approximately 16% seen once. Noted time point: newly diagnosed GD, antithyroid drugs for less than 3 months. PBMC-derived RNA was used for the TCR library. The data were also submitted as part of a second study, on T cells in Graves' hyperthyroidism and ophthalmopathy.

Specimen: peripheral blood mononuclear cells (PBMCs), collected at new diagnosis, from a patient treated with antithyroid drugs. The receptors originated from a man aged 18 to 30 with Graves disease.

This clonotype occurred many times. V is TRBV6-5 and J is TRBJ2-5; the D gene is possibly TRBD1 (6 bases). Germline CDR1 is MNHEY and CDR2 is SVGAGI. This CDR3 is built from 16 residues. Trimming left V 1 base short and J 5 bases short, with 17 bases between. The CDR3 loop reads CASSYWGRGALETQYF. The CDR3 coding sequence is TGTGCCAGCAGTTACTGGGGGCGAGGCGCCTTGGAGACCCAGTACTTC.

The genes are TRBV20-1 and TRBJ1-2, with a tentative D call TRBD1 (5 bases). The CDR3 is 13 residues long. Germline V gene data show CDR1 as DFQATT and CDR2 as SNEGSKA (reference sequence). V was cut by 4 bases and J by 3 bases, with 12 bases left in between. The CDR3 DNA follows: TGCAGTGCTACCCCCGGGGCAGACTATGGCTACACCTTC. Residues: CSATPGADYGYTF.

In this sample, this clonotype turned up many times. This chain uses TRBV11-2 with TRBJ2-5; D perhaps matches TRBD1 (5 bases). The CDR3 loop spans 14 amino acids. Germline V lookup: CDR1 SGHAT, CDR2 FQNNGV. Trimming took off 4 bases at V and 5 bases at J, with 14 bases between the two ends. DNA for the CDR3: TGTGCCAGCAGCTCACTTGAAGGGGCGGAGACCCAGTACTTC. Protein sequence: CASSSLEGAETQYF.

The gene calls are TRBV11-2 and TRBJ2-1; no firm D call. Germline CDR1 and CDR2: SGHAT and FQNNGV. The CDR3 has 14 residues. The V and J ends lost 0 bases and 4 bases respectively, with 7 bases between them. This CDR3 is CASSLDYGYNEQFF. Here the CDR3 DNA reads TGTGCCAGCAGCTTAGATTATGGTTACAATGAGCAGTTCTTC.

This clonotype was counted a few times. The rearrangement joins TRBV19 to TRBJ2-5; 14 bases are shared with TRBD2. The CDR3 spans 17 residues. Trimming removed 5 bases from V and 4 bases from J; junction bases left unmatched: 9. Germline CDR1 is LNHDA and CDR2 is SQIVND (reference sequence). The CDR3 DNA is TGTGCCAGTAGTCCGAGACTAGCGGGAGGGCCCCCAGAGACCCAGTACTTC. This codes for CASSPRLAGGPPETQYF.

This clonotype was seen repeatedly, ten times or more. As DNA, the CDR3 is TGTGCCAGCAGTTTCAATTCGAACACTGAAGCTTTCTTT. Encoded protein: CASSFNSNTEAFF. The gene calls are TRBV6-2 or TRBV6-3 and TRBJ1-1; unclear D gene. Germline V gene data show CDR1 as MNHEY and CDR2 as SVGEGT. V was shortened by 4 bases and J by 1 base, with 7 bases between the two germline ends. The CDR3 consists of 13 residues.

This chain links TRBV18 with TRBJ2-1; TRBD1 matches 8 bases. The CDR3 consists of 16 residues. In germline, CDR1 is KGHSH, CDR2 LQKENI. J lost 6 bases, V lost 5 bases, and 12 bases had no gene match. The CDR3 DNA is TGTGCCAGCTCATTCAGGCAGGGGGCAAGGTCCAATGAGCAGTTCTTC. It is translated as CASSFRQGARSNEQFF.

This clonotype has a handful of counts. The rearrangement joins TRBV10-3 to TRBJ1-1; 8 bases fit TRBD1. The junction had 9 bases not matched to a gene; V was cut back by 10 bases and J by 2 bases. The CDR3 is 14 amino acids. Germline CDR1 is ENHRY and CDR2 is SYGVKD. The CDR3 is CASKSDRGNTEAFF. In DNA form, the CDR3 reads TGTGCCAGCAAATCCGACAGGGGAAACACTGAAGCTTTCTTT.

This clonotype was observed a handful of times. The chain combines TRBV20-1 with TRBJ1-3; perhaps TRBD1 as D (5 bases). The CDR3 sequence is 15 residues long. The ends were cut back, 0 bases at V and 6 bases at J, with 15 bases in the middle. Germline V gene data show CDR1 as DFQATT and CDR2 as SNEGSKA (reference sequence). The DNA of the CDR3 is TGCAGTGCTAGAGATCCGCAGGGTGGCGAAAACACCATATATTTT. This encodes CSARDPQGGENTIYF.

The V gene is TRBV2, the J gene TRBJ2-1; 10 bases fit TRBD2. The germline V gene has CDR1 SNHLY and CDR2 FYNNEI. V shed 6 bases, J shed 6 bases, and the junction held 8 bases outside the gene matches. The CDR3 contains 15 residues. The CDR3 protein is CASRTGTSASNEQFF. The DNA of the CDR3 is TGTGCCAGCAGAACCGGGACTAGCGCTTCCAATGAGCAGTTCTTC. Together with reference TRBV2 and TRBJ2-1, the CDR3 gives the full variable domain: EPEVTQTPSHQVTQMGQEVILRCVPISNHLYFYWYRQILGQKVEFLVSFYNNEISEKSEIFDDQFSVERPDGSNFTLKIRSTKLEDSAMYFCASRTGTSASNEQFFGPGTRLTVL.

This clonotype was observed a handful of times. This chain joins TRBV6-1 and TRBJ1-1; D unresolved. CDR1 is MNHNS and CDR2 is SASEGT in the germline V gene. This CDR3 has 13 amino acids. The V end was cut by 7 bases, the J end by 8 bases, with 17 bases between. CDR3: CASIEQLGGEAFF. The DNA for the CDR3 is TGTGCCAGCATCGAACAATTGGGTGGGGAAGCTTTCTTT.

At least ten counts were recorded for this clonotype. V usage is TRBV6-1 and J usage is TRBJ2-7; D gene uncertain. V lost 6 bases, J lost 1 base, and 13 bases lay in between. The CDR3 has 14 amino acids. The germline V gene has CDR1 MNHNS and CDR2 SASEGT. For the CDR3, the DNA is TGTGCCAGCAGCCCCACCCGTAGTTCCTACGAGCAGTACTTC. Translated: CASSPTRSSYEQYF.

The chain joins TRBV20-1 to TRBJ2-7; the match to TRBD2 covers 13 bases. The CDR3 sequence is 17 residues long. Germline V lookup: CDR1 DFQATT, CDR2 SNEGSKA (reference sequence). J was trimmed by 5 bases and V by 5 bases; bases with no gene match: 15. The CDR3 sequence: CSAHPGTSGIRGNEQYF. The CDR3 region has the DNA TGCAGTGCTCACCCCGGGACTAGCGGGATCCGAGGCAACGAGCAGTACTTC.

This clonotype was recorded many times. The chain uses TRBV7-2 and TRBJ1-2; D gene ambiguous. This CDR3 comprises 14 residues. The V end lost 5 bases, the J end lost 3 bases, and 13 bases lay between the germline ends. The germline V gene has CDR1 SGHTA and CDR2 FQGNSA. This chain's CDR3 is CASSPGRRYYGYTF. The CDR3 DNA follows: TGTGCCAGCAGCCCGGGGAGACGGTACTATGGCTACACCTTC. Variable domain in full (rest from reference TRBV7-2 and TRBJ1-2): GAGVSQSPSNKVTEKGKDVELRCDPISGHTALYWYRQSLGQGLEFLIYFQGNSAPDKSGLPSDRFSAERTGGSVSTLTIQRTQQEDSAVYLCASSPGRRYYGYTFGSGTRLTVV.

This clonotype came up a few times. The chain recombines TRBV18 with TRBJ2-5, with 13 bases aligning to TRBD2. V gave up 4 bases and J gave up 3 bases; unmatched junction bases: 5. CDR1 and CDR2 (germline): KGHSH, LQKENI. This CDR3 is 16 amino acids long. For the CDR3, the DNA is TGTGCCAGCTCACGCAGACTAGCGGGAGGTGAAGAGACCCAGTACTTC. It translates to CASSRRLAGGEETQYF.

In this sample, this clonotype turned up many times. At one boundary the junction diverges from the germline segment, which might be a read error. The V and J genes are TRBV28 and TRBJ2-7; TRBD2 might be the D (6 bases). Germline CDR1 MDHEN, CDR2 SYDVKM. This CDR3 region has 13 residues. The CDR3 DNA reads TGTGCCATCAGTTCCGGGAGATACTACGAGCAGTACTTC. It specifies CAISSGRYYEQYF.